This paragraph reports one TCR beta chain. Its target is not known. Patients chosen for sequencing had shown CD8+CD57+ cell expansion by flow cytometry. Severe acquired aplastic anemia affected all patients. Genomic DNA, the template, was used for profiling of the TCR beta VDJ and CDR3. TCRdb itself ran the reads through MiXCR, one entry per CDR3 protein. Counted here are 150,000 to 200,000 distinct CDR3 sequences, around 48% occurring once; the ten biggest clones make up about 1.2%. These data originate in a study of CD8+CD57+ T cells in acquired aplastic anemia. Study findings and constraints: Patients did not significantly differ from controls in CD8+ Simpson's diversity.

Germline V gives CDR1 SGHTA, CDR2 FQGNSA. The length of the CDR3 is 14 residues. The V and J ends lost 6 bases and 3 bases, in that order; junction bases with no gene match: 7. Sequences were obtained from sorted CD4+, CD8+, or CD8+CD57+ T cells (not recorded which) from PBMCs. The genes are TRBV7-2 and TRBJ2-7, with 8 nucleotides matching TRBD2. The sequence was collected from a human donor with aplastic anemia. CDR3 amino acids: CASRPGLAGYEQYF. The CDR3 DNA follows: TGTGCCAGCAGACCGGGGCTAGCGGGCTACGAGCAGTACTTC.